Listed here are 2 T cell receptor beta chains from one sample, sequenced in a study of regulatory T cells in long-lasting Graves disease. Time point reported: newly diagnosed GD, antithyroid drugs for less than 3 months. The authors made the TCR library using RNA they extracted from PBMCs. In building TCR beta libraries, iRepertoire HTBI primers were used together with Arm-PCR of CDR3 regions. TCRdb passed the multiplex PCR reads through MiXCR, listing each CDR3 protein once. Among hundreds of thousands of distinct CDR3 sequences listed, approximately 15% were seen once. The data also belong to a second study, concerning T cells in Graves' hyperthyroidism and ophthalmopathy.

Sequences were derived from peripheral blood mononuclear cells (PBMCs), sampled at new diagnosis, from a patient treated with antithyroid drugs. These receptors were obtained from a woman aged 30 to 39 with Graves disease.

This clonotype occurred a few times. V and J are TRBV7-2 and TRBJ1-2, with D possibly being TRBD1 (5 bases). V was cut by 2 bases and J by 6 bases, with 10 bases left in between. The CDR3 consists of 13 residues. Germline V gene lookup returns CDR1 SGHTA and CDR2 FQGNSA. The CDR3 loop reads CASSLIQGNGYTF. The CDR3 bases are TGTGCCAGCAGCTTAATCCAGGGAAATGGCTACACCTTC.

This clonotype was found once. A much more abundant neighbour one base away suggests this may be a read error. The V gene is TRBV29-1, the J gene TRBJ2-1; TRBD1 matches at 10 bases. CDR3 length equals 14 residues. The ends lost 6 bases at V and 5 bases at J; junction bases unmatched: 7. Per germline, CDR1 SQVTM and CDR2 ANQGSEA. This chain's CDR3 is CSVRQGADHNEQFF. The DNA for the CDR3 is TGCAGCGTCAGACAGGGGGCGGACCACAATGAGCAGTTCTTC.